This is a list of T cell receptor beta chains from one sample in a study of identical twins. TCRdb called the 5' RACE reads again in MiXCR, with one record for every CDR3 protein. Counted here are approximately 220,000 distinct CDR3 sequences, more than 6.5% occurring once; the ten biggest clones make up less than 2%. These data were also filed under a second study, of yellow fever vaccine responses in identical twins.

Specimen: memory (CD45RO+) T cells sorted from blood. These receptor sequences come from a woman under 30 in good health. CDR3s include the opening cysteine and the closing phenylalanine or tryptophan. Where a row states a size, it is once, few, many or the class of an expanded clone; other rows omit it.

size: .
V: TRBV6-5
J: TRBJ2-2
length: 17
CDR3: CASSYSKTGEYTGELFF

size: .
V: TRBV14
J: TRBJ2-2
length: 16
CDR3: CASSPMSGAGTGELFF

size: .
V: TRBV6-1
J: TRBJ2-2
length: 15
CDR3: CASSQTGVSAGELFF

size: many
V: TRBV10-3
J: TRBJ2-1
length: 12
CDR3: CAISGPANEQFF

size: many
V: TRBV27
J: TRBJ2-3
length: 15
CDR3: CASSLGTGNPDTQYF

size: many
V: TRBV12-3/TRBV12-4
J: TRBJ2-5
length: 12
CDR3: CASSLSYETQYF

size: many
V: TRBV24-1
J: TRBJ2-7
length: 13
CDR3: CATSRGGSYEQYF

size: few
V: TRBV27
J: TRBJ2-1
length: 16
CDR3: CASSFLAGYPYNEQFF

size: many
V: TRBV5-1
J: TRBJ1-2
length: 14
CDR3: CASTVGVAYYGYTF

size: .
V: TRBV20-1
J: TRBJ1-5
length: 17
CDR3: CSASSGVGLYSNQPQHF

size: few
V: TRBV7-8
J: TRBJ1-1
length: 15
CDR3: CASSLASAGNTEAFF

size: few
V: TRBV2
J: TRBJ1-5
length: 15
CDR3: CASSSAGTGNQPQHF

size: many
V: TRBV10-3
J: TRBJ2-5
length: 14
CDR3: CAISERAPQETQYF

size: few
V: TRBV20-1
J: TRBJ2-4
length: 16
CDR3: CSASRLEGGDKNIQYF

size: many
V: TRBV7-7
J: TRBJ2-5
length: 14
CDR3: CASSSDRGQETQYF

size: few
V: TRBV20-1
J: TRBJ2-1
length: 16
CDR3: CSAEGDPGGAYNEQFF

size: .
V: TRBV4-3
J: TRBJ2-5
length: 14
CDR3: CASSQDSSLGAQYF

size: .
V: TRBV11-3
J: TRBJ1-5
length: 14
CDR3: CASSPHRGNQPQHF

size: .
V: TRBV15
J: TRBJ2-5
length: 14
CDR3: CATSRLNRVETQYF

size: .
V: TRBV12-3/TRBV12-4
J: TRBJ1-1
length: 13
CDR3: CASSNIGGGEAFF

size: many
V: TRBV12-3/TRBV12-4
J: TRBJ2-3
length: 15
CDR3: CASSFYGRHTDTQYF

size: many
V: TRBV5-1
J: TRBJ1-1
length: 16
CDR3: CASSSKPAGAGTEAFF

size: once
V: TRBV6-2/TRBV6-3
J: TRBJ1-2
length: 12
CDR3: CASSSGQGSYTF

size: few
V: TRBV28
J: TRBJ1-6
length: 14
CDR3: CASSTPGLHSPLHF

size: few
V: TRBV7-9
J: TRBJ2-3
length: 13
CDR3: CASSLSQLYTQYF

size: .
V: TRBV5-1
J: TRBJ2-5
length: 16
CDR3: CASSYQGARVEETQYF

size: few
V: TRBV3-1
J: TRBJ2-1
length: 15
CDR3: CASSLRQGPYNEQFF

size: few
V: TRBV15
J: TRBJ2-1
length: 17
CDR3: CATSRDPGTITYNEQFF

size: many
V: TRBV12-3/TRBV12-4
J: TRBJ2-5
length: 15
CDR3: CASSLGFAGGQTQYF

size: few
V: TRBV9
J: TRBJ2-2
length: 14
CDR3: CASSVAWGTGELFF

size: many
V: TRBV7-2
J: TRBJ1-4
length: 17
CDR3: CASSLGPDSSGSEKLFF

size: .
V: TRBV6-6
J: TRBJ1-2
length: 13
CDR3: CASSYKGALIYTF

size: few
V: TRBV27
J: TRBJ2-7
length: 14
CDR3: CASADRGGTYEQYF

size: many
V: TRBV29-1
J: TRBJ2-5
length: 14
CDR3: CSVEREAGGETQYF

size: few
V: TRBV6-5
J: TRBJ1-3
length: 17
CDR3: CASSYSSAGGSGNTIYF

size: .
V: TRBV20-1
J: TRBJ2-2
length: 15
CDR3: CSARSTGTEFGELFF

size: many
V: TRBV7-9
J: TRBJ2-2
length: 15
CDR3: CASSLDWLNTGELFF

size: many
V: TRBV12-3/TRBV12-4
J: TRBJ2-6
length: 14
CDR3: CATTLVSGANVLTF

size: .
V: TRBV4-2
J: TRBJ2-2
length: 16
CDR3: CASSQDDKGGSGELFF

size: few
V: TRBV5-1
J: TRBJ1-5
length: 15
CDR3: CASSPGSLANQPQHF

size: .
V: TRBV3-1
J: TRBJ2-7
length: 13
CDR3: CASSQWGTYEQYF

size: many
V: TRBV5-1
J: TRBJ2-1
length: 16
CDR3: CASRLVASGGNNEQFF

size: many
V: TRBV6-1
J: TRBJ1-4
length: 14
CDR3: CASRHRDGREKLFF

size: many
V: TRBV20-1
J: TRBJ1-6
length: 13
CDR3: CSARATDNSPLHF